This T cell receptor (beta chain) was captured by sequencing in a study of blood T cell repertoires in COVID-19. Study details: The United States, Italy and Spain supplied acute and convalescent COVID-19 samples.

In the source study's methods: Estimates of nucleated cell counts were drawn from the amplification of reference gene primers. Clones were read by immunoSEQ multiplex PCR, and TCRdb kept only the in-frame ones, dropping some. From that table come the V and J calls and clone size; the DNA was used to work out D and trimming. The table lists over 100,000 clones, 84% of them singletons. This TCR derives from a woman aged 55-70 years with acute or convalescent COVID-19. The specimen was peripheral blood.

The DNA for the CDR3 is TGCGCCAGCAGCTTAAGGCCCGGGGGGCAGGGGGAGACCCAGTACTTC. Translated: CASSLRPGGQGETQYF. V usage is TRBV5-1 and J usage is TRBJ2-5, with a tentative D call TRBD2 (7 bases). The CDR3 extends over 16 amino acids. CDR1 is SGHRS and CDR2 is YFSETQ in the germline V gene. Trimming removed 2 bases from V and 5 bases from J, with 19 bases in between.